Presented here are 3 T cell receptor beta chains from one specimen sequenced in a study of T-cell reconstitution after alpha-beta-depleted transplantation in children. The authors prepared the TCRbeta library with unique molecular identifiers. In TCRdb, the PCR reads were re-called with MiXCR into one record per CDR3 protein. The sample holds 450,000 to 550,000 distinct CDR3 sequences, over 10% seen once. The specimen was PBMCs, mostly from graft donor cells, collected 180 days after TCRalphabeta/CD19-depleted stem cell transplant. These receptors all come from a female patient younger than 10 who had a stem cell transplant for aplastic anemia, so the T cells may come from the graft donor.

The chain employs TRBV7-3 and TRBJ1-2, with a possible D match to TRBD1 (5 bases). Germline-derived CDR1 and CDR2 are SGHTA and FQGTGA. The CDR3 runs 13 residues. The V end was cut by 3 bases, the J end by 1 base, with 6 bases between. CDR3 residues: CASSLDNNYGYTF. CDR3 coding DNA: TGTGCCAGCAGCTTGGACAATAACTATGGCTACACCTTC.

The CDR3 loop is CASSLNGIISTDTQYF. The CDR3 DNA follows: TGTGCCAGCAGCTTGAACGGCATCATTAGCACAGATACGCAGTATTTT. The V call is TRBV27, the J call TRBJ2-3, with unresolved D. Germline V gives CDR1 MNHEY, CDR2 SMNVEV (reference sequence). This CDR3 is 16 amino acids long. Trimming removed 6 bases at V and 0 bases at J, with 16 bases between.

This clonotype was counted many times. The chain combines TRBV5-1 with TRBJ2-3, with TRBD2 identical over 11 bases. The CDR3 is made up of 15 amino acids. CDR1 is SGHRS and CDR2 is YFSETQ in the germline V gene. V lost 0 bases to trimming and J lost 7 bases; unmatched junction nucleotides: 4. CDR3 sequence (DNA): TGCGCCAGCAGCTTGGCCCTAGCGGGAGGTTATACGCAGTATTTT. This sequence encodes CASSLALAGGYTQYF.